These 13 T cell receptor beta chains were all obtained from the same sample, sequenced in a study of blood T cell repertoires in COVID-19 (dated by TCRdb to the early 2020s). The receptor library was made with the immunoSEQ multiplex PCR assay. Held by TCRdb, this immuneACCESS table contains in-frame sequences only and omits some clones. Under half of the omission traces to an unresolved V gene where checked; the cause of the rest is unknown. Present in this sample are around 140,000 clones, approximately 89% of which were seen just once. 25% to 30% of the sample goes to the ten largest clones. The specimen was peripheral blood. Receptors were obtained from a human donor in a cohort sampled during active COVID-19.

The chain links TRBV4-3 to TRBJ1-1; TRBD1 matches at 9 bases. The CDR3 length is 15 residues. Germline V gene lookup returns CDR1 LGHNA and CDR2 YSLEER. V trimming: 4 bases; J trimming: 1 base; junction bases outside the gene matches: 4. CDR3 amino acids: CASSPQDRGNTEAFF. CDR3 DNA sequence: TGCGCCAGCAGCCCTCAGGACAGGGGGAACACTGAAGCTTTCTTT.

The J gene is TRBJ2-7, the V gene TRBV19; 8 bases agree with TRBD1. The CDR3 has 13 amino acids. The J segment lost 3 bases and the V segment lost 5 bases, leaving 3 bases of the junction unmatched. Per germline, CDR1 LNHDA and CDR2 SQIVND (reference sequence). The CDR3 region has the DNA TGTGCCAGTAGTTACAGGGGGGACTACGAGCAGTACTTC. Translation gives CASSYRGDYEQYF.

The chain couples TRBV30 to TRBJ2-1; no firm D call. The CDR3 extends over 15 amino acids. V lost 0 bases and J 3 bases, leaving 12 bases between the germline ends. The germline V gene encodes CDR1 GTSNPN and CDR2 SVGIG (reference sequence). The CDR3 loop reads CAWSVVSRHYNEQFF. The DNA for the CDR3 is TGTGCCTGGAGTGTAGTATCGAGACACTACAATGAGCAGTTCTTC.

V and J are TRBV2 and TRBJ1-5; 10 nucleotides agree with TRBD1. Germline lookup yields CDR1 SNHLY and CDR2 FYNNEI. V shed 4 bases and J 6 bases; nucleotides not matched to a gene: 3. This CDR3 spans 14 amino acids. The CDR3, as DNA: TGTGCCAGCAGTGGGACAGGGGGGGTTCAGCCCCAGCATTTT. It specifies CASSGTGGVQPQHF.

As regards this clone: One junction end disagrees with the germline gene, perhaps due to a read error. The chain joins TRBV6-1 to TRBJ2-6; 8 bases agree with TRBD2. The CDR3 is 16 residues long. Germline V gene sequence: CDR1 MNHNS, CDR2 SASEGT. The CDR3: CASREGLAAGANVLTF. CDR3 sequence (DNA): TGTGCCAGCAGAGAAGGACTAGCCGCTGGGGCCAACGTCCTGACTTTC.

The J gene is TRBJ2-3, the V gene TRBV7-2; TRBD1 matches 9 bases. CDR1 SGHTA and CDR2 FQGNSA come from the germline V gene. The CDR3 runs to 18 residues. The trim removed 4 bases at V and 0 bases at J, leaving 11 bases unmatched. The CDR3 DNA reads TGTGCCAGCAGCTCGAATTGGGGGACAGGGCCTAGCACAGATACGCAGTATTTT. Its translation is CASSSNWGTGPSTDTQYF.

The V and J genes are TRBV6-5 and TRBJ2-2, with D possibly matching TRBD2 (6 bases). V lost 5 bases, J lost 6 bases, and 13 bases lay in between. The V gene's germline CDR1 is MNHEY and CDR2 SVGAGI. CDR3 length equals 14 residues. CDR3 amino acids: CASSTSGEPGELFF. In DNA form, the CDR3 reads TGTGCCAGCAGTACCTCGGGGGAGCCCGGGGAGCTGTTTTTT.

The chain uses TRBV19 and TRBJ2-2; tentatively, D is TRBD2 (6 bases). The length of the CDR3 is 18 residues. V was pared by 1 base and J by 5 bases, with 20 bases between. Germline CDR1 is LNHDA and CDR2 is SQIVND (reference sequence). CDR3: CASSIGGPGGARTGELFF. The CDR3 bases are TGTGCCAGTAGTATAGGGGGCCCAGGAGGGGCGAGGACCGGGGAGCTGTTTTTT.

The chain carries TRBV13 and TRBJ2-1; TRBD1 is a possible D gene (7 bases). CDR3 length: 15 amino acids. Looked up from germline, CDR1 is PRHDT and CDR2 is FYEKMQ (reference sequence). V was pared by 3 bases and J by 3 bases, with 12 bases between. This chain's CDR3 is CASSFGRGVYNEQFF. CDR3 in DNA: TGTGCCAGCAGCTTTGGCAGGGGGGTCTACAATGAGCAGTTCTTC. Filled out from reference TRBV13 and TRBJ2-1, the complete variable domain reads AAGVIQSPRHLIKEKRETATLKCYPIPRHDTVYWYQQGPGQDPQFLISFYEKMQSDKGSIPDRFSAQQFSDYHSELNMSSLELGDSALYFCASSFGRGVYNEQFFGPGTRLTVL.

The chain joins TRBV19 to TRBJ2-7; D unresolved. Trimming took 1 base from V and 3 from J, leaving 7 bases between them. Germline V gene lookup returns CDR1 LNHDA and CDR2 SQIVND (reference sequence). The CDR3 spans 13 residues. The CDR3 sequence is CASSIGHLYEQYF. The CDR3 DNA reads TGTGCCAGTAGTATAGGGCACCTCTACGAGCAGTACTTC. The complete variable domain, with remaining parts taken from reference TRBV19 and TRBJ2-7, reads DGGITQSPKYLFRKEGQNVTLSCEQNLNHDAMYWYRQDPGQGLRLIYYSQIVNDFQKGDIAEGYSVSREKKESFPLTVTSAQKNPTAFYLCASSIGHLYEQYFGPGTRLTVT.

The rearrangement uses TRBV20-1 and TRBJ2-1; 10 bases map to TRBD2. The V segment lost 3 bases and the J segment 5 bases; nucleotides outside the gene matches: 4. The CDR3 length is 14 residues. In germline, CDR1 is DFQATT, CDR2 SNEGSKA (reference sequence). In nucleotides, the CDR3 is TGCAGTGCTAGTCCTAGCGGGGGTCACAATGAGCAGTTCTTC. This sequence encodes CSASPSGGHNEQFF.

The rearrangement links TRBV3-1 (or the pseudogene TRBV3-2) to TRBJ1-4; possible D gene TRBD1, 5 bases. Germline lookup yields CDR1 LGHDT and CDR2 YNNKEL (reference sequence). The CDR3 has 12 residues. V shed 3 bases and J shed 7 bases, with 6 bases lying between them. The CDR3, as DNA: TGTGCCAGCAGCCAGGGACTTGAAAAACTGTTTTTT. Protein: CASSQGLEKLFF.

The DNA of the CDR3 is TGCAGCGTTGAAGATTCCGGGACAGGGAACACTGAAGCTTTCTTT. It yields the protein CSVEDSGTGNTEAFF. This chain links TRBV29-1 with TRBJ1-1, with 8 bases fitting TRBD1. CDR1 and CDR2 (germline): SQVTM, ANQGSEA. V dropped 0 bases and J dropped 1; count of bases not matched to a gene: 4. This CDR3 is 15 amino acids long.